This T cell receptor beta chain was obtained from a study of T cell responses to AZD1222 COVID-19 vaccine. Study context: Second-dose timings of about 4 or about 12 weeks were pooled.

This clone has more than one count but fewer than ten. Its target is unknown. Profiled with immunoSEQ multiplex PCR; TCRdb holds only in-frame clones, not every one. The sample holds 150,000 or so clones; roughly 91% are singletons and the top ten take more than 1.2%. Whole-study findings and limits: Spike-spanning, vaccine-associated CD4 TCRs were dominant at 160-218 and 743-854. Most donors were white British, females outnumbered males, and clonal diversity was possibly underestimated.

The sequencing here drew on peripheral blood, taken on day 0 of AZD1222 vaccination. This receptor was identified in an adult in good health.

CDR3 residues: CASSNERTSRKPSYNEQFF. CDR3 in DNA: TGTGCCAGCAGCAACGAAAGGACATCGAGAAAGCCCTCCTACAATGAGCAGTTCTTC. V is TRBV7-9 and J is TRBJ2-1, with a weak D call TRBD1 (5 bases). Germline V gene data show CDR1 as SEHNR and CDR2 as FQNEAQ (reference sequence). The CDR3 spans 19 residues. V was trimmed by 5 bases and J by 0 bases, leaving 23 bases between them.